This T cell receptor beta chain appears in the sequencing data of a study of OX40 agonist ivuxolimab in advanced cancers. As for the study in general: Of mixed ages from about 23 to 85 and averaging approximately 60 years, the group was roughly 85% male. Checkpoint inhibitors had been given previously to over 30% of patients.

A remark on this clone: Its antigen remains unknown.

Germline V gene lookup returns CDR1 SGHRS and CDR2 YFSETQ. The CDR3 is made up of 16 amino acids. Trimming left V 4 bases short and J 0 bases short, with 11 bases between. Some clones are missing from TCRdb's copy, which holds only in-frame ones; the method was immunoSEQ multiplex PCR. The sample records roughly 33,000 clones, about 70% being singletons. Study observations and caveats: Average numbers of expanded clones were greater in CD8+ T cells than in CD4+.

The clonotype was recovered from an adult with an advanced solid tumor such as melanoma, head and neck, liver or kidney cancer. The input for sequencing was CD4+ or CD8+ T cells sorted from blood, taken in a trial of the OX40 agonist ivuxolimab. The rearrangement uses TRBV5-1 and TRBJ1-6, with D possibly matching TRBD1 (5 bases). CDR3 DNA: TGCGCCAGCAGCCCGAAACAGGACTCCTATAATTCACCCCTCCACTTT. Its translation is CASSPKQDSYNSPLHF.